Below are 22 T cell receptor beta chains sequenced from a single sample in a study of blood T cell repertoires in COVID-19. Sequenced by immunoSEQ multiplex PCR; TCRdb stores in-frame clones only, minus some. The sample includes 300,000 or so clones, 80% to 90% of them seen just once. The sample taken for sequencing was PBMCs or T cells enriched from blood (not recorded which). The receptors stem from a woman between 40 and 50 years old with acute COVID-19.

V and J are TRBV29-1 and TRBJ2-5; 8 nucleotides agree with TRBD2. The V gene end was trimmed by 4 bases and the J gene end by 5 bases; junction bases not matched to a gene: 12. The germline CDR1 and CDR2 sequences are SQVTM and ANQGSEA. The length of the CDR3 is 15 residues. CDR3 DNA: TGCAGCGTTGCCCGCCCTCCTTCGGGGGGGGAGACCCAGTACTTC. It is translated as CSVARPPSGGETQYF.

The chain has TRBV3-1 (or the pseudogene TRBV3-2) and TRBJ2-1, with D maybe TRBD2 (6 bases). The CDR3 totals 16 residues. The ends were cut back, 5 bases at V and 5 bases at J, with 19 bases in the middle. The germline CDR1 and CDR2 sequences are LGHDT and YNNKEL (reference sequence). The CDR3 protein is CASSSMSRGVHNEQFF. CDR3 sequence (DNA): TGTGCCAGCAGCTCAATGTCCCGCGGGGTACACAATGAGCAGTTCTTC.

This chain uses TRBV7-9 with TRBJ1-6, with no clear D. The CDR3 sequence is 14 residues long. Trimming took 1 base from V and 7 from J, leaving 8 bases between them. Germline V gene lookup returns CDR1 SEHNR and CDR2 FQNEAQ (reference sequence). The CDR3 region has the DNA TGTGCCAGCAGCTTAGGAACAGCAAATTCACCCCTCCACTTT. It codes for CASSLGTANSPLHF.

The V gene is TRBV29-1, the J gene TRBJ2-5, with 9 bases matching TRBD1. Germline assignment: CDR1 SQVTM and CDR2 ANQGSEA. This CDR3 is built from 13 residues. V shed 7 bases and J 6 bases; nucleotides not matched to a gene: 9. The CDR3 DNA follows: TGCAGCGCCACAACGGGACAGGGCCAGACCCAGTACTTC. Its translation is CSATTGQGQTQYF.

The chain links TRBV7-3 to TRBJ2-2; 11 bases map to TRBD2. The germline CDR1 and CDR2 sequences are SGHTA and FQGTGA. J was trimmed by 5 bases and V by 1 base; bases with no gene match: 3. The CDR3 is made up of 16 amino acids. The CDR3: CASSLMTSGKTGELFF. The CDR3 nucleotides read TGTGCCAGCAGCTTAATGACTAGCGGGAAGACCGGGGAGCTGTTTTTT. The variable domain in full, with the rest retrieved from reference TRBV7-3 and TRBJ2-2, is GAGVSQTPSNKVTEKGKYVELRCDPISGHTALYWYRQSLGQGPEFLIYFQGTGAADDSGLPNDRFFAVRPEGSVSTLKIQRTERGDSAVYLCASSLMTSGKTGELFFGEGSRLTVL.

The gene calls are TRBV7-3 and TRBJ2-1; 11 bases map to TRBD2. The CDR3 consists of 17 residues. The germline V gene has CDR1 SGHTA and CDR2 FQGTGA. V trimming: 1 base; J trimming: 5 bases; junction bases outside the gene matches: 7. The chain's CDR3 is CASSLRRTSGSHNEQFF. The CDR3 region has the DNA TGTGCCAGCAGCTTAAGACGGACTAGCGGGTCCCACAATGAGCAGTTCTTC.

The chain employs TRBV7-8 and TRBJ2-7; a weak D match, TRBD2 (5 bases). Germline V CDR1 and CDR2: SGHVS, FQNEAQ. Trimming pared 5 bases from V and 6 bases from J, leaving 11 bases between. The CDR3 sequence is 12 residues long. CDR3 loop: CASSRGSGEQYF. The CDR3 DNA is TGTGCCAGCAGCCGAGGGTCGGGCGAGCAGTACTTC.

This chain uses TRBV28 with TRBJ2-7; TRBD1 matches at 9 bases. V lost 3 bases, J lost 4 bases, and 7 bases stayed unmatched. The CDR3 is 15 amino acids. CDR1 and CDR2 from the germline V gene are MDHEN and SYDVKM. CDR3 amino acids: CASSFQDRGGYEQYF. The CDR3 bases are TGTGCCAGCAGTTTTCAGGACAGGGGCGGATACGAGCAGTACTTC.

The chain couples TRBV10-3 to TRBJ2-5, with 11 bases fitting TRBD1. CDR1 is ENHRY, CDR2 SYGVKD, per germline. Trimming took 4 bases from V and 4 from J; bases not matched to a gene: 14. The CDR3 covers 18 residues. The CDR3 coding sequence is TGTGCCATCAGTGGCCGGGACAGGGGGAACCAAATTGGAGAGACCCAGTACTTC. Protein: CAISGRDRGNQIGETQYF.

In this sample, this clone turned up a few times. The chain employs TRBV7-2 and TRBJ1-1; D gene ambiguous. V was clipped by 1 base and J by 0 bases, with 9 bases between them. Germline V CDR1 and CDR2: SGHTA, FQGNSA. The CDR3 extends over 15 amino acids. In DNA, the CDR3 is TGTGCCAGCAGCTTAGTCAGGAATATGAACACTGAAGCTTTCTTT. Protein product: CASSLVRNMNTEAFF.

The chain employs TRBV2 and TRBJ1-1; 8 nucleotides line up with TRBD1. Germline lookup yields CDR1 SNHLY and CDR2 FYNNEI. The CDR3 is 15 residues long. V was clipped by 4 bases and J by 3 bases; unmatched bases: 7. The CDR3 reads CASSGGQGADTEAFF. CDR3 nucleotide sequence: TGTGCCAGCAGTGGAGGGCAGGGGGCCGACACTGAAGCTTTCTTT. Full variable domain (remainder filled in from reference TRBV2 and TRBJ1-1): EPEVTQTPSHQVTQMGQEVILRCVPISNHLYFYWYRQILGQKVEFLVSFYNNEISEKSEIFDDQFSVERPDGSNFTLKIRSTKLEDSAMYFCASSGGQGADTEAFFGQGTRLTVV.

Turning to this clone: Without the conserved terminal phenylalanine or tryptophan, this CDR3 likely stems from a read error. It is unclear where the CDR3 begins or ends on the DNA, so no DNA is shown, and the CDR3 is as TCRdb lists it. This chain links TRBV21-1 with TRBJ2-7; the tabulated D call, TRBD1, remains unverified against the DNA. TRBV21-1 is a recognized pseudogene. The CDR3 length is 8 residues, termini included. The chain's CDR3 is CASSGGQG.

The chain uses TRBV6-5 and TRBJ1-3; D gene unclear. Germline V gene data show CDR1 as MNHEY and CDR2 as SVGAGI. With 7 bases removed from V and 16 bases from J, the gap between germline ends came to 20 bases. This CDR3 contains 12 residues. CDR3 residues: CASTLGTGNYYF. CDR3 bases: TGTGCCAGCACGCTTGGCACCGGGAACTATTATTTT.

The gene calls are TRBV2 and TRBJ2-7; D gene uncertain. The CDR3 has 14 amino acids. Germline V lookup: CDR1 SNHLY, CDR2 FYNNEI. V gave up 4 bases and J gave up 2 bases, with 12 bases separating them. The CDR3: CASSVEGEAYEQYF. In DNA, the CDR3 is TGTGCCAGCAGTGTGGAAGGTGAGGCCTACGAGCAGTACTTC.

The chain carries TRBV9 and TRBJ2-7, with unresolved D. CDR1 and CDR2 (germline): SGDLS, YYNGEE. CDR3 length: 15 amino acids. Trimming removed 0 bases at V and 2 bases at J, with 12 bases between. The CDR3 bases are TGTGCCAGCAGCGTAGAACCAAGTAGTCCCTACGAGCAGTACTTC. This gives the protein CASSVEPSSPYEQYF.

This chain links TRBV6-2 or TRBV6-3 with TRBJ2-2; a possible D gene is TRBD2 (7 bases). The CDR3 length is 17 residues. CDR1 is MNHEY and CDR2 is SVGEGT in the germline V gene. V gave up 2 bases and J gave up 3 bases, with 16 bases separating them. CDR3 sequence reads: CASSYELGGPDTGELFF. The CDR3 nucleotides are TGTGCCAGCAGTTACGAATTGGGGGGGCCGGACACCGGGGAGCTGTTTTTT.

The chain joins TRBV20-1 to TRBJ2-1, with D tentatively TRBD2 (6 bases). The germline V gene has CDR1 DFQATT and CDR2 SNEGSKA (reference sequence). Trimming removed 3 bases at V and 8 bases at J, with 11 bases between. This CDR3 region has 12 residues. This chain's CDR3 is CSASNSGYEQFF. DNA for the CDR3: TGCAGTGCTAGTAATAGCGGCTATGAGCAGTTCTTC.

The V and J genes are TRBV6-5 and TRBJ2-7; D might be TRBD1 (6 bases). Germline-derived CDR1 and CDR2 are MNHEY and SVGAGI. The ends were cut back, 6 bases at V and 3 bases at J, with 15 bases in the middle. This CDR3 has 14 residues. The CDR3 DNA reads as TGTGCCAGCAGAACAGGGCCGAGCGACTACGAGCAGTACTTC. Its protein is CASRTGPSDYEQYF.

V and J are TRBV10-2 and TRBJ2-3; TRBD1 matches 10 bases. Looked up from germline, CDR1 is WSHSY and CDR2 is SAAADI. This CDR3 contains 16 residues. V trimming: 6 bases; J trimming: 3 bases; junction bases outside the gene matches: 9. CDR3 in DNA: TGCGCCAGCAGGAGGGGGACAGGGGTTACTACAGATACGCAGTATTTT. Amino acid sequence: CASRRGTGVTTDTQYF.

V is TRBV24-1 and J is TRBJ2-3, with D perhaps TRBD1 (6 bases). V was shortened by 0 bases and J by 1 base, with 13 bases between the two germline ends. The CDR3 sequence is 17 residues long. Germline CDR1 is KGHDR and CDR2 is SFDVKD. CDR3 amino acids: CATSDLQRAGGTDTQYF. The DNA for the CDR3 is TGTGCCACCAGTGATTTGCAACGGGCAGGGGGCACAGATACGCAGTATTTT.

The DNA for the CDR3 is TGTGCCAGTACGAAGAGTCACGGCACTGAAGCTTTCTTT. This translates into CASTKSHGTEAFF. The chain recombines TRBV19 with TRBJ1-1; the D is unclear. The CDR3 totals 13 residues. Looked up from germline, CDR1 is LNHDA and CDR2 is SQIVND (reference sequence). The V and J ends lost 7 bases and 4 bases respectively, with 13 bases between them.

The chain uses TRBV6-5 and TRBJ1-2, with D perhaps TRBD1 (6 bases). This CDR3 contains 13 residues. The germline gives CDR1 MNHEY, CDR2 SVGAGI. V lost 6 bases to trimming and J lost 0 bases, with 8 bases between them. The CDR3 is CASRNRANYGYTF. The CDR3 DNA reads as TGTGCCAGCAGGAACAGGGCTAACTATGGCTACACCTTC.